This TCR beta chain was retrieved from a study of T cell repertoires in cytomegalovirus infection. For the study at large: CMV epitopes used comprised recently identified HLA-C-restricted ones and well-studied HLA-B-restricted ones. The public TCR beta signatures pointed to both CMV infection and matching HLA type.

The CDR3 is 13 amino acids. Germline assignment: CDR1 SSHAT and CDR2 FNYEAQ (reference sequence). Study-wide results and limits: The response measured ex vivo was dominated by TCR beta clonotypes (HLA-C-restricted and CMV-specific).

Each CDR3 protein gets one entry after TCRdb re-called the reads with MiXCR. This sample has about 830,000 distinct CDR3 sequences, with 30% to 35% found just once. This clonotype was observed at least ten times. The antigen is unknown. The junction does not match germline at one end; this may be a read error. The source of this sequence is a human donor in good health (CMV status not recorded). Some clones in this sample may be carry-over from other donors' samples. This rearrangement joins TRBV7-7 to TRBJ2-5, with D unresolved. The sample here was cultured CD8+ T cells from PBMCs, taken from culture after CMV antigen stimulation. The CDR3 DNA follows: TGTGCTAGCAGCTTATATATCCAAGAGACCCAGTACTTC. Its protein product is CASSLYIQETQYF.